The 28 T cell receptor beta chains presented below share a single source sample, sequenced in a study of blood T cell repertoires in COVID-19. Using immunoSEQ multiplex PCR, the repertoire was profiled, and TCRdb retains in-frame clones only, with some absent. The sample lists more than 300,000 clones, about 87% occurring once. The sample was peripheral blood. These receptors all come from a woman in her 30s with COVID-19, enrolled during active disease.

The chain couples TRBV27 to TRBJ2-7, with 9 bases matching TRBD1. V dropped 4 bases and J dropped 2; count of bases not matched to a gene: 15. This CDR3 contains 18 residues. Germline assignment: CDR1 MNHEY and CDR2 SMNVEV (reference sequence). The CDR3 loop reads CASSSYLTWGQGTYEQYF. In DNA form, the CDR3 reads TGTGCCAGCAGTTCGTATCTTACATGGGGACAGGGTACCTACGAGCAGTACTTC.

This sequence joins TRBV25-1 and TRBJ2-1; 7 nucleotides line up with TRBD1. The trim removed 3 bases at V and 7 bases at J, leaving 15 bases unmatched. This CDR3 region has 17 residues. From germline, CDR1 is MGHDK and CDR2 SYGVNS. The CDR3 coding sequence is TGTGCCAGCAGTGACCCCACCAGGGGGACAGTCAATAATGAGCAGTTCTTC. Its protein is CASSDPTRGTVNNEQFF.

The chain has TRBV30 and TRBJ2-3; perhaps TRBD2 as D (6 bases). CDR1 GTSNPN and CDR2 SVGIG come from the germline V gene (reference sequence). This CDR3 comprises 15 residues. V lost 2 bases, J lost 0 bases, and 12 bases lay in between. The CDR3 is CAWSLAVSSTDTQYF. The CDR3, as DNA: TGTGCCTGGAGTTTAGCGGTATCTAGCACAGATACGCAGTATTTT.

The V call is TRBV13, the J call TRBJ2-3, with TRBD2 matching over 11 bases. CDR3 length: 17 amino acids. V lost 3 bases to trimming and J lost 5 bases; unmatched junction nucleotides: 10. Looked up from germline, CDR1 is PRHDT and CDR2 is FYEKMQ (reference sequence). In DNA form, the CDR3 reads TGTGCCAGCAGCTTGTATGTTCTAGCGGGAGGTCGAGATACGCAGTATTTT. Its protein is CASSLYVLAGGRDTQYF. The full variable domain, in which reference TRBV13 and TRBJ2-3 provide the parts outside the CDR3, is AAGVIQSPRHLIKEKRETATLKCYPIPRHDTVYWYQQGPGQDPQFLISFYEKMQSDKGSIPDRFSAQQFSDYHSELNMSSLELGDSALYFCASSLYVLAGGRDTQYFGPGTRLTVL.

The chain has TRBV5-1 and TRBJ1-2; tentatively, D is TRBD1 (6 bases). The CDR3 totals 16 residues. V lost 0 bases and J lost 0, with 12 bases in between. CDR1 and CDR2 (germline): SGHRS, YFSETQ. The CDR3 is CASSLDRDEANYGYTF. The CDR3 bases are TGCGCCAGCAGCTTGGACAGGGACGAAGCTAACTATGGCTACACCTTC.

Points on this clone: The same CDR3 also results from other DNA sequences found in this sample. The rearrangement joins TRBV27 to TRBJ2-1, with 10 nucleotides matching TRBD2. Trimming at V came to 3 bases and at J to 4 bases, leaving 6 bases not matched to a gene. Germline V gene data show CDR1 as MNHEY and CDR2 as SMNVEV (reference sequence). The CDR3 totals 16 residues. CDR3 amino acids: CASSFASGSSYNEQFF. The DNA for the CDR3 is TGTGCCAGCAGTTTCGCTAGCGGGAGTAGTTACAATGAGCAGTTCTTC.

J is TRBJ1-2 and V is TRBV2, with D maybe TRBD1 (5 bases). Germline lookup yields CDR1 SNHLY and CDR2 FYNNEI. The V end lost 7 bases, the J end lost 2 bases, and 14 bases lay between the germline ends. This CDR3 spans 14 amino acids. In nucleotides, the CDR3 is TGTGCCAGCACCGAGCCGGGACTAAACTATGGCTACACCTTC. Amino acids: CASTEPGLNYGYTF.

The chain employs TRBV7-2 and TRBJ1-5; the D gene is possibly TRBD1 (5 bases). The germline CDR1 and CDR2 sequences are SGHTA and FQGNSA. Trimming removed 5 bases from V and 11 bases from J, with 16 bases in between. The CDR3 is 13 residues long. The CDR3 sequence is CASSPHKGQSQHF. In nucleotides, the CDR3 is TGTGCCAGCAGCCCCCACAAAGGACAATCCCAGCATTTT.

The chain carries TRBV5-6 and TRBJ2-7; possibly TRBD1 for D (5 bases). Trimming shortened V by 0 bases and J by 9 bases, and 13 bases separated the two germline ends. From germline, CDR1 is SGHDT and CDR2 YYEEEE. The CDR3 has 13 amino acids. In DNA form, the CDR3 reads TGTGCCAGCAGCTTGGAGGCTAGGGGTGGGCAGTACTTC. This sequence encodes CASSLEARGGQYF.

The chain links TRBV5-6 to TRBJ1-1; 11 bases fit TRBD1. Looked up from germline, CDR1 is SGHDT and CDR2 is YYEEEE. The CDR3 has 16 amino acids. Trimming at V came to 2 bases and at J to 4 bases, leaving 7 bases not matched to a gene. CDR3 DNA sequence: TGTGCCAGCAGCTTCGGGACAGGGGGAGTGGGCACTGAAGCTTTCTTT. This sequence encodes CASSFGTGGVGTEAFF.

The V call is TRBV2, the J call TRBJ2-1, with 9 nucleotides matching TRBD1. In germline, CDR1 is SNHLY, CDR2 FYNNEI. J gave up 3 bases and V 7 bases, and 7 bases lay outside the gene matches. The CDR3 is made up of 15 amino acids. DNA of the CDR3: TGTGCCAGCACCAGACAGGGGGGGGGCTACAATGAGCAGTTCTTC. Translated, it gives CASTRQGGGYNEQFF.

The rearrangement joins TRBV4-1 to TRBJ1-1, with D unresolved. Germline V CDR1 and CDR2: MGHRA, YSYEKL. V was pared by 0 bases and J by 2 bases, with 10 bases between. This CDR3 region has 15 residues. In nucleotides, the CDR3 is TGCGCCAGCAGCCAAGAGCCGCAGGTCAACACTGAAGCTTTCTTT. This codes for CASSQEPQVNTEAFF.

The chain employs TRBV6-4 and TRBJ1-2; D might be TRBD1 (5 bases). V gave up 3 bases and J gave up 8 bases, with 13 bases separating them. Germline CDR1 reads MRHNA; CDR2 reads SNTAGT. The CDR3 runs to 13 residues. CDR3 protein: CASSEGPHRGYTF. The CDR3 DNA reads TGTGCCAGCAGTGAAGGCCCTCACAGGGGCTACACCTTC.

The chain carries TRBV7-2 and TRBJ2-1, with D unresolved. The CDR3 length is 13 residues. Germline lookup yields CDR1 SGHTA and CDR2 FQGNSA. The ends were cut back, 3 bases at V and 2 bases at J, with 5 bases in the middle. The CDR3 coding sequence is TGTGCCAGCAGCTTTTCTACCTACAATGAGCAGTTCTTC. This codes for CASSFSTYNEQFF.

This clone came up a few times. The chain links TRBV2 to TRBJ1-5; TRBD1 matches 10 bases. V lost 1 base and J lost 5; bases outside the gene matches: 5. CDR1 is SNHLY, CDR2 FYNNEI, per germline. The CDR3 has 16 residues. The CDR3 DNA is TGTGCCAGCAGTGAAGGCCGGACAGGGGGGTATCAGCCCCAGCATTTT. Translation: CASSEGRTGGYQPQHF.

This chain connects TRBV10-1 to TRBJ2-3, with TRBD2 matching 7 bases. Germline loops: CDR1 WNHNN, CDR2 SYGVQD (reference sequence). This CDR3 has 14 residues. Trimming at V came to 6 bases and at J to 4 bases, leaving 7 bases not matched to a gene. The CDR3 region has the DNA TGCGCCAGCAGGGCCGGGAGGTTGGCAGATACGCAGTATTTT. This encodes CASRAGRLADTQYF.

V is TRBV6-2 or TRBV6-3 and J is TRBJ2-7, with D uncertain. The V end lost 2 bases, the J end lost 0 bases, and 11 bases lay between the germline ends. This CDR3 has 15 amino acids. Germline loops: CDR1 MNHEY, CDR2 SVGEGT. CDR3 coding DNA: TGTGCCAGCAGTTACCCCTTTAGAAGCTCCTACGAGCAGTACTTC. It codes for CASSYPFRSSYEQYF.

The CDR3 nucleotides are TGTGCCAGCAGTAGGGCTAGCGGGAGGGCCTACGAGCAGTACTTC. It specifies CASSRASGRAYEQYF. V usage is TRBV28 and J usage is TRBJ2-7, with 12 bases that match TRBD2. The CDR3 extends over 15 amino acids. V trimming: 5 bases; J trimming: 2 bases; junction bases outside the gene matches: 4. Germline CDR1 reads MDHEN; CDR2 reads SYDVKM.

The chain couples TRBV28 to TRBJ2-3; 10 bases align to TRBD2. The V segment lost 5 bases and the J segment 2 bases; nucleotides outside the gene matches: 4. In germline, CDR1 is MDHEN, CDR2 SYDVKM. The CDR3 totals 15 residues. In nucleotides, the CDR3 is TGTGCCAGCAGTCGGACTAGCGGTAACACAGATACGCAGTATTTT. It yields the protein CASSRTSGNTDTQYF.

This chain connects TRBV6-1 to TRBJ2-3, with a possible D match to TRBD2 (7 bases). CDR3 length equals 12 residues. Deletions cut 6 bases from V and 5 bases from J, with 9 bases between. CDR1 is MNHNS and CDR2 is SASEGT in the germline V gene. CDR3 sequence: CASRRGGDTQYF. The CDR3 DNA sequence: TGTGCCAGCAGGAGGGGGGGAGATACGCAGTATTTT.

This sequence joins TRBV5-8 and TRBJ2-1, with 12 positions matching TRBD2. The CDR3 runs to 15 residues. Trimming at V came to 6 bases and at J to 6 bases, leaving 7 bases not matched to a gene. CDR1 and CDR2 from the germline V gene are SGHTS and YDEGEE. CDR3 loop: CASIGGTSGPNEQFF. As DNA, the CDR3 is TGTGCCAGCATCGGCGGGACTAGCGGGCCCAATGAGCAGTTCTTC.

This chain links TRBV3-1 (or the pseudogene TRBV3-2) with TRBJ2-2, with 11 bases lining up with TRBD2. The CDR3 has 16 amino acids. Germline V gene lookup returns CDR1 LGHDT and CDR2 YNNKEL (reference sequence). Unmatched junction bases numbered 7, after V lost 3 bases and J lost 7 bases. The DNA for the CDR3 is TGTGCCAGCAGCCACGGGACTAGCGGACGCCACGGGGAGCTGTTTTTT. It yields the protein CASSHGTSGRHGELFF.

The chain links TRBV5-6 to TRBJ2-7; 12 bases are a match to TRBD1. Germline CDR1 SGHDT, CDR2 YYEEEE. After removal of 2 bases from V and 3 bases from J, the junction contained 6 bases not matched to a gene. This CDR3 spans 16 amino acids. Written as DNA, the CDR3 is TGTGCCAGCAGCTTTATGGGACAGGGGGCTTTCTACGAGCAGTACTTC. Protein sequence: CASSFMGQGAFYEQYF.

The J gene is TRBJ2-3, the V gene TRBV6-2 or TRBV6-3; 9 bases fit TRBD2. The CDR3 loop spans 15 amino acids. With V trimmed by 0 bases and J by 6 bases, 4 bases remained unmatched. Per the germline V gene, CDR1 is MNHEY and CDR2 is SVGEGT. The CDR3 DNA is TGTGCCAGCAGTTACTCCGGGCTAGCGGGGGATACGCAGTATTTT. Translated: CASSYSGLAGDTQYF.

This clone has ten or more counts. The V call is TRBV6-5, the J call TRBJ1-1; the D is unclear. The CDR3 length is 11 residues. The germline V gene has CDR1 MNHEY and CDR2 SVGAGI. V lost 7 bases and J 11 bases, leaving 14 bases between the germline ends. The CDR3 loop is CASTNIWYAFF. Here the CDR3 DNA reads TGTGCCAGCACAAACATCTGGTATGCTTTCTTT.

The chain combines TRBV5-5 with TRBJ2-2, with D perhaps matching TRBD2 (6 bases). Germline loops: CDR1 SGHKS, CDR2 YYEKEE (reference sequence). V lost 6 bases, J lost 0 bases, and 18 bases lay in between. CDR3 size: 17 residues. CDR3 sequence (DNA): TGTGCCAGCACTCCGAGCGGGCTCCGCGCGAACACCGGGGAGCTGTTTTTT. Its translation is CASTPSGLRANTGELFF.

J is TRBJ2-7 and V is TRBV27; 7 bases match TRBD1. J gave up 6 bases and V 3 bases, and 5 bases lay outside the gene matches. Germline assignment: CDR1 MNHEY and CDR2 SMNVEV (reference sequence). The CDR3 sequence is 13 residues long. CDR3 protein: CASSLNRGSEQYF. The DNA of the CDR3 is TGTGCCAGCAGTTTGAACAGGGGATCCGAGCAGTACTTC.

V gene TRBV28 combines with J gene TRBJ2-5; TRBD2 is a possible D gene (6 bases). The germline V gene encodes CDR1 MDHEN and CDR2 SYDVKM. Between the trimmed V and J ends, which lost 2 bases and 5 bases, there was a span of 12 bases. The CDR3 loop spans 14 amino acids. The DNA of the CDR3 is TGTGCCAGCAGTTTAGCGGGGAATGAGGAGACCCAGTACTTC. Translating gives CASSLAGNEETQYF.